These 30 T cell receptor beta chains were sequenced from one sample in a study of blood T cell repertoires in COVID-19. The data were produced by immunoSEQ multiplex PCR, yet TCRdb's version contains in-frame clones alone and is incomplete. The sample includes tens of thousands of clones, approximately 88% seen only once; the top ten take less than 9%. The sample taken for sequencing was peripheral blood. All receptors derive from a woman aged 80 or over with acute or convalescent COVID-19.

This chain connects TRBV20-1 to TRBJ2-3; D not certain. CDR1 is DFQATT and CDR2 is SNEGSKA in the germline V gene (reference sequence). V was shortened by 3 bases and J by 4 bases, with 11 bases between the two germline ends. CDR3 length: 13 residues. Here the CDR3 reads CSASLARSDTQYF. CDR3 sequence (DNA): TGCAGTGCTAGTTTGGCCAGGTCAGATACGCAGTATTTT.

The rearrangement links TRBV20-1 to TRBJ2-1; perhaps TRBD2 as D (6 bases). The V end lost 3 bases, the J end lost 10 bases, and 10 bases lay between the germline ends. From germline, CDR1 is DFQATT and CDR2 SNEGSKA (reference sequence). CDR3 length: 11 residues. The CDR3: CSARGGWEQFF. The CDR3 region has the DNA TGCAGTGCTAGGGGGGGTTGGGAGCAGTTCTTC.

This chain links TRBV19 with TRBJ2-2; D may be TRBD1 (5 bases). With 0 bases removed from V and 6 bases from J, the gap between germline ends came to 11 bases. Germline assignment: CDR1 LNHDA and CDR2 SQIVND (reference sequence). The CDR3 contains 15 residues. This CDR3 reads CASSIDREGAGELFF. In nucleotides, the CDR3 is TGTGCCAGTAGTATAGACCGTGAAGGGGCCGGGGAGCTGTTTTTT.

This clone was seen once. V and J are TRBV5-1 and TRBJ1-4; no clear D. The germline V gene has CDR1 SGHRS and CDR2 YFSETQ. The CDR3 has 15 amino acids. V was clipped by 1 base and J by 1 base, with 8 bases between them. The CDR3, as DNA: TGCGCCAGCAGCTTGACTCCCGGAACTAATGAAAAACTGTTTTTT. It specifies CASSLTPGTNEKLFF.

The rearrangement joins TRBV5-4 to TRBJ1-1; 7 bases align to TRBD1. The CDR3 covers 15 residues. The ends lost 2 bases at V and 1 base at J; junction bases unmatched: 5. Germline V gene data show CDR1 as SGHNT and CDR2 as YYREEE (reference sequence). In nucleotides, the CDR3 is TGTGCCAGCAGCTTTAAGACAGGGCGGAACACTGAAGCTTTCTTT. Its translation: CASSFKTGRNTEAFF.

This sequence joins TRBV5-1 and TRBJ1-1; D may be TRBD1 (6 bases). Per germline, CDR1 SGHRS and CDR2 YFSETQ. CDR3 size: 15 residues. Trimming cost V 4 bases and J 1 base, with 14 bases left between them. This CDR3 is CASSPQGISNTEAFF. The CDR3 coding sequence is TGCGCCAGCAGCCCGCAGGGGATTTCGAACACTGAAGCTTTCTTT.

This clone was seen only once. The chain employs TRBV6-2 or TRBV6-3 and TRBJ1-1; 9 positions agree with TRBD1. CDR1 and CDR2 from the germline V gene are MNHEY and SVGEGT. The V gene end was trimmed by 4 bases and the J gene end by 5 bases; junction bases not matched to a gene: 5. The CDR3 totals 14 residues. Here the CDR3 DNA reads TGTGCCAGCAGTTCCAAGACAGGGGGGACTGAAGCTTTCTTT. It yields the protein CASSSKTGGTEAFF.

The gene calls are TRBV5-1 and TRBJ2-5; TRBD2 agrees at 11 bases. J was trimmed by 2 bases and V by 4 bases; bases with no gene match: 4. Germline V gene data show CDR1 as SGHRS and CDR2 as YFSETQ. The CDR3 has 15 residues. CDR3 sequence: CASSKGLAAQETQYF. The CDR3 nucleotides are TGCGCCAGCAGCAAGGGACTAGCGGCTCAAGAGACCCAGTACTTC.

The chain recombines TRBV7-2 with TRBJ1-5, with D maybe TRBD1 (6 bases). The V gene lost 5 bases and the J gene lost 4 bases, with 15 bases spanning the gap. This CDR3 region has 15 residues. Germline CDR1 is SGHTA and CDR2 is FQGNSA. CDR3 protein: CASSSRGLANQPQHF. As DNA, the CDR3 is TGTGCCAGCAGCAGCAGGGGACTAGCAAATCAGCCCCAGCATTTT.

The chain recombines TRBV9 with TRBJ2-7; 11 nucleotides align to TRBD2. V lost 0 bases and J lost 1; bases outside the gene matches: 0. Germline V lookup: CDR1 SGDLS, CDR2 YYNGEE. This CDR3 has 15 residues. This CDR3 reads CASSVGTSGSYEQYF. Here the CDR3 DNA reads TGTGCCAGCAGCGTAGGGACTAGCGGGTCCTACGAGCAGTACTTC. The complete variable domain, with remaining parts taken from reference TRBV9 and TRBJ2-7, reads DSGVTQTPKHLITATGQRVTLRCSPRSGDLSVYWYQQSLDQGLQFLIQYYNGEERAKGNILERFSAQQFPDLHSELNLSSLELGDSALYFCASSVGTSGSYEQYFGPGTRLTVT.

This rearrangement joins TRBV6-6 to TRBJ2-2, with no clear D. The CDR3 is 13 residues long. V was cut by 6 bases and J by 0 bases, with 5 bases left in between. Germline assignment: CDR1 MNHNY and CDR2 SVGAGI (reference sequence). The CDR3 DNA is TGTGCCAGCAGCCTTACGAACACCGGGGAGCTGTTTTTT. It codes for CASSLTNTGELFF.

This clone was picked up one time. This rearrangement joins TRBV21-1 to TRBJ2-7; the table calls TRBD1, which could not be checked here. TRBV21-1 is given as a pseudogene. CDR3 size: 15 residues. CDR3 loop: CASSKGAGPSYEQYF. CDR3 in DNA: TGTGCCAGCAGCAAAGGCGCAGGGCCCTCCTACGAGCAGTACTTC.

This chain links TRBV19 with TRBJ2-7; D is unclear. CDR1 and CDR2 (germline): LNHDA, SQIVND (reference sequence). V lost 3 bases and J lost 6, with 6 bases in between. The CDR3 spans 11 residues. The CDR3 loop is CASSMSGEQYF. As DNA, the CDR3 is TGTGCCAGTAGTATGTCGGGCGAGCAGTACTTC.

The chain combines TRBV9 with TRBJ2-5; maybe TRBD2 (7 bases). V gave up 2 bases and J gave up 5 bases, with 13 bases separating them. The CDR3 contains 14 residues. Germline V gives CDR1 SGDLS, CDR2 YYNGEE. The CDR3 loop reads CASSVGGRGETQYF. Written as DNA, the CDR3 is TGTGCCAGCAGCGTGGGGGGGCGAGGGGAGACCCAGTACTTC.

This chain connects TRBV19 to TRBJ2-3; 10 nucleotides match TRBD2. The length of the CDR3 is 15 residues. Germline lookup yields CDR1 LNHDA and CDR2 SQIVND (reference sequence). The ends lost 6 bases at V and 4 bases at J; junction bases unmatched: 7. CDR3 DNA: TGTGCCAGTAGCTTACCTAGCGGGGGCCCAGATACGCAGTATTTT. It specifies CASSLPSGGPDTQYF.

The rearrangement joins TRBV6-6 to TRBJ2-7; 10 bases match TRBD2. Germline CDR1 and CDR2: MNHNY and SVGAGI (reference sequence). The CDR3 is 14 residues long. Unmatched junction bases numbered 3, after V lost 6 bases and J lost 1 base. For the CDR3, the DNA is TGTGCCAGCAGCCTGACTAGCGGGTCCTACGAGCAGTACTTC. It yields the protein CASSLTSGSYEQYF.

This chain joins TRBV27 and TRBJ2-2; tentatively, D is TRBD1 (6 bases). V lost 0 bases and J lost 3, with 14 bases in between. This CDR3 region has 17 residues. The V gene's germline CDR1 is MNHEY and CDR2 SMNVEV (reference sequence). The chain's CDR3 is CASSLSPGAWDTGELFF. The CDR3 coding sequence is TGTGCCAGCAGTTTATCGCCAGGGGCATGGGACACCGGGGAGCTGTTTTTT.

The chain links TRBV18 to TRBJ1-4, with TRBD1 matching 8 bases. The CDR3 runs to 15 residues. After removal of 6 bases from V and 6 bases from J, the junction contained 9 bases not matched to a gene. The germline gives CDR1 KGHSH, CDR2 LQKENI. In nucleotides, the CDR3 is TGTGCCAGCTCCCCGGAGGACAGGGCGGATGAAAAACTGTTTTTT. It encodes CASSPEDRADEKLFF.

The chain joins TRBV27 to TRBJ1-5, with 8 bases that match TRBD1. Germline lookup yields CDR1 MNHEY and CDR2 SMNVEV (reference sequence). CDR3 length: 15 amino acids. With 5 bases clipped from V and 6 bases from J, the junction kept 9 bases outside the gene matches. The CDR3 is CASSIGTGGSQPQHF. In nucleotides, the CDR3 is TGTGCCAGCAGTATCGGGACAGGCGGGAGTCAGCCCCAGCATTTT.

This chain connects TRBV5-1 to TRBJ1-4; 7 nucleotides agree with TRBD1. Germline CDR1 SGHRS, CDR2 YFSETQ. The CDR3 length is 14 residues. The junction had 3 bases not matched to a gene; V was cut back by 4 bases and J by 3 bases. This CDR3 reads CASSPGGANEKLFF. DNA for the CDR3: TGCGCCAGCAGCCCAGGGGGTGCTAATGAAAAACTGTTTTTT.

This CDR3 is CASSQVMRSGAEQFF. CDR3 DNA: TGTGCCAGCAGCCAGGTTATGAGGAGCGGCGCAGAGCAGTTCTTC. This sequence joins TRBV4-2 and TRBJ2-1; D is possibly TRBD2 (5 bases). V gave up 3 bases and J gave up 10 bases, with 19 bases separating them. This CDR3 is built from 15 residues. The germline gives CDR1 LGHNA, CDR2 YNFKEQ.

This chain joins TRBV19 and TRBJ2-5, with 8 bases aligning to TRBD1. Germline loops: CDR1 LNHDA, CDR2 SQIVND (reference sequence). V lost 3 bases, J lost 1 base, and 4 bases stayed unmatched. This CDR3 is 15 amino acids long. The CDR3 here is CASSIRGPRQETQYF. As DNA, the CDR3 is TGTGCCAGTAGTATCAGGGGGCCGCGCCAAGAGACCCAGTACTTC. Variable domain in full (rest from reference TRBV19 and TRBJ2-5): DGGITQSPKYLFRKEGQNVTLSCEQNLNHDAMYWYRQDPGQGLRLIYYSQIVNDFQKGDIAEGYSVSREKKESFPLTVTSAQKNPTAFYLCASSIRGPRQETQYFGPGTRLLVL.

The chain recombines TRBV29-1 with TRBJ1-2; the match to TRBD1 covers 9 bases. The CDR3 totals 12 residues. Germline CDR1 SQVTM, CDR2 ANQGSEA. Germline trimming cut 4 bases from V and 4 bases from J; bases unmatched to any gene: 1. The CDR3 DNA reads TGCAGCGTTGGGGGACAGGGCTATGGCTACACCTTC. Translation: CSVGGQGYGYTF.

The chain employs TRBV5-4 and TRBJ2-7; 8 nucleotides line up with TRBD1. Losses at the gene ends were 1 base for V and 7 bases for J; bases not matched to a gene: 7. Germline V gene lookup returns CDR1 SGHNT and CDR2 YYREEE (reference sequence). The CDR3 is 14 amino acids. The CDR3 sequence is CASSLTGQGREQYF. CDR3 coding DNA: TGTGCCAGCAGCTTGACCGGACAGGGAAGGGAGCAGTACTTC.

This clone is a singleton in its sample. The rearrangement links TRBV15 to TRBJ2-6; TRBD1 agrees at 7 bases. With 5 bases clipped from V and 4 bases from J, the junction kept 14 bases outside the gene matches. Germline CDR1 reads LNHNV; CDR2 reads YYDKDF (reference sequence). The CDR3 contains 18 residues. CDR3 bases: TGTGCCACCAGCGGGCCGACAGGGAACTCTGGCGGGGCCAACGTCCTGACTTTC. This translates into CATSGPTGNSGGANVLTF. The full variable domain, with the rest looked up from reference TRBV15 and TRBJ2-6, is DAMVIQNPRYQVTQFGKPVTLSCSQTLNHNVMYWYQQKSSQAPKLLFHYYDKDFNNEADTPDNFQSRRPNTSFCFLDIRSPGLGDTAMYLCATSGPTGNSGGANVLTFGAGSRLTVL.

The CDR3 DNA reads as TGTGCCACCAGCAGAGCGGGACAGGGCATAGGCTATGGCTACACCTTC. It encodes CATSRAGQGIGYGYTF. The chain uses TRBV15 and TRBJ1-2; 9 positions match TRBD1. The CDR3 spans 16 residues. Germline values: CDR1 LNHNV, CDR2 YYDKDF (reference sequence). After removal of 1 base from V and 4 bases from J, the junction contained 7 bases not matched to a gene.

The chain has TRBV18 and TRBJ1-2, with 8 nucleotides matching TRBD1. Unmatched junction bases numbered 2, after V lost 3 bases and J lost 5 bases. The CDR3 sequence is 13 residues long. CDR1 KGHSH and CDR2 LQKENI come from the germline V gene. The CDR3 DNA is TGTGCCAGCTCACCGGACAGGGAATATGGCTACACCTTC. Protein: CASSPDREYGYTF.

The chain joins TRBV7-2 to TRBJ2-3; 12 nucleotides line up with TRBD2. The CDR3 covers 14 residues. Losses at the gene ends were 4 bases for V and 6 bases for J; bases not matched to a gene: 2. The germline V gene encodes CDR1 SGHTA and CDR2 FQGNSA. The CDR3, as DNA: TGTGCCAGCAGCTCTGGACTAGCGGGGGATACGCAGTATTTT. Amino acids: CASSSGLAGDTQYF.

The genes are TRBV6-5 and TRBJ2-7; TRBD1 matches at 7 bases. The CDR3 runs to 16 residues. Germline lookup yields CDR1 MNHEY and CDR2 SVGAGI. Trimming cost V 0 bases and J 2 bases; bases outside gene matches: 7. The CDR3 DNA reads TGTGCCAGCAGTTACTCTGGGACAGAACCTACCTACGAGCAGTACTTC. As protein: CASSYSGTEPTYEQYF.

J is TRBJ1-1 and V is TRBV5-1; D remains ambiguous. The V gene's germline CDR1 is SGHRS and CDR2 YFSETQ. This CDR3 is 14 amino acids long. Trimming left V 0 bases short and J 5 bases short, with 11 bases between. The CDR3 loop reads CASSLVRGGTEAFF. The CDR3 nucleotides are TGCGCCAGCAGCTTGGTGCGGGGTGGGACTGAAGCTTTCTTT.